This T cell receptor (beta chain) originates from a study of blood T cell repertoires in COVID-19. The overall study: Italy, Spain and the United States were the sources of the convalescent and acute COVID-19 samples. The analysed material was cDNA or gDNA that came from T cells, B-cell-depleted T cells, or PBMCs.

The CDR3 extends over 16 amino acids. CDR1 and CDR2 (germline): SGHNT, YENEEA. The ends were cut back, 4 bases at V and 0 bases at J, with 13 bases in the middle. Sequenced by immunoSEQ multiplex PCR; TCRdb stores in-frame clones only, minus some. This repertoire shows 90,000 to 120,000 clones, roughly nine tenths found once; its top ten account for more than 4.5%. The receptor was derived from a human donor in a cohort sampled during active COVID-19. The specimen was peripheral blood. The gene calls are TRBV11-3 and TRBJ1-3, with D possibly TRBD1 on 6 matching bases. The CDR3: CASSSFRQASGNTIYF. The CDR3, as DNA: TGTGCCAGCAGCTCCTTTCGACAGGCCTCTGGAAACACCATATATTTT.